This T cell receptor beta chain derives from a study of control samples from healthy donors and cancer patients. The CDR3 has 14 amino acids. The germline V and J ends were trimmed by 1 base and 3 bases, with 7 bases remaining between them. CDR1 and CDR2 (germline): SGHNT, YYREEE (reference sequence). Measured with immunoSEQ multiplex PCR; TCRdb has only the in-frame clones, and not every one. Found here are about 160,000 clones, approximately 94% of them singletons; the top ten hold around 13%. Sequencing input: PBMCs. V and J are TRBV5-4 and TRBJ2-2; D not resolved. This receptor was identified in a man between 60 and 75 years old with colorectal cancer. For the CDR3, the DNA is TGTGCCAGCAGCTTGTCCATCGACACCGGGGAGCTGTTTTTT. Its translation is CASSLSIDTGELFF. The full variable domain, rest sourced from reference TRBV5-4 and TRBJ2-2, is ETGVTQSPTHLIKTRGQQVTLRCSSQSGHNTVSWYQQALGQGPQFIFQYYREEENGRGNFPPRFSGLQFPNYSSELNVNALELDDSALYLCASSLSIDTGELFFGEGSRLTVL.